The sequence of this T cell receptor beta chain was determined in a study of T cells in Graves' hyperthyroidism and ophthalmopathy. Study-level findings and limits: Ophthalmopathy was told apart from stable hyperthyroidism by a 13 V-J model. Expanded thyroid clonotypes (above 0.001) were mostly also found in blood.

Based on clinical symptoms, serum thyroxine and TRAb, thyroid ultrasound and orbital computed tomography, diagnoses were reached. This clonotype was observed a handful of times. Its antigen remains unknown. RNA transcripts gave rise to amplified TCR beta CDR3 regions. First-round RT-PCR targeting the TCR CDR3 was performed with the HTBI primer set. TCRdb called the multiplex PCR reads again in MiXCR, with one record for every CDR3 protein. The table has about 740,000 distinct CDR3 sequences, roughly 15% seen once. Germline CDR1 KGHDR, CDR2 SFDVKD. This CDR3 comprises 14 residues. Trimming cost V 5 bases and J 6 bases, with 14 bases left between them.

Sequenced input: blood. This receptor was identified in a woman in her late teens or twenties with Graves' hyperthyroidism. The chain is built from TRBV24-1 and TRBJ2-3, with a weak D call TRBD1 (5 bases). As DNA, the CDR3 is TGTGCCACCAGTGGCCCTCTGACAGCTGATACGCAGTATTTT. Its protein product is CATSGPLTADTQYF.